This T cell receptor (beta chain) is drawn from a study of T cells in Graves' hyperthyroidism and ophthalmopathy. Study in general: Sampling of peripheral blood happened at initial diagnosis, prior to any treatment.

Looked up from germline, CDR1 is SGHTA and CDR2 is FQGNSA. Trimming took 6 bases from V and 8 from J, leaving 15 bases between them. This CDR3 is 13 amino acids long. RNA transcripts provided the source from which TCR beta CDR3 regions were amplified. A first-round RT-PCR of the TCR CDR3 used the HTBI primer set. TCRdb itself ran the multiplex PCR reads through MiXCR, one entry per CDR3 protein. The sample consists of 250,000 or so distinct CDR3 sequences, roughly 17% of them appearing once. To note about this clonotype: Its antigen remains unknown. Just one base apart from a much larger clone, this may be a read error.

Patients showing uncontrolled infection, other autoimmune disease, pregnancy or lactation were ineligible. Study-wide results and caveats: Ophthalmopathy and stable hyperthyroidism were told apart by a 13 V-J model. Most thyroid clonotypes expanded above 0.001 appeared in blood too.

The TCR comes from a woman aged 18-35 years with Graves' ophthalmopathy. The sequenced sample was blood. The chain employs TRBV7-2 and TRBJ2-3; unclear D gene. CDR3 sequence (DNA): TGTGCCAGCAGTTTACGAGCGTACGTTACGCAGTATTTT. It encodes CASSLRAYVTQYF.